This TCR beta chain appears in the sequencing data of a study of blood T cell repertoires in COVID-19. The CDR3 consists of 16 residues. Trimming pared 3 bases from V and 0 bases from J, leaving 13 bases between. Germline-derived CDR1 and CDR2 are SGHRS and YFSETQ. Participants classified as exposed had met a COVID-19 case within 2 weeks before study entry. TCRdb's table, derived via immunoSEQ multiplex PCR, lists solely in-frame clones and lacks some. The repertoire holds a few hundred thousand clones, with around 87% as singletons. Sequences were obtained from PBMCs or T cells enriched from blood (not recorded which). This receptor was obtained from a man younger than 45 who had been exposed to COVID-19. This chain connects TRBV5-1 to TRBJ2-1; D unclear. CDR3 in amino acids: CASSSSTTNSYNEQFF. CDR3 coding DNA: TGCGCCAGCAGCTCCTCGACAACAAACTCCTACAATGAGCAGTTCTTC.